This T cell receptor (beta chain) emerged from a study of T cell repertoires in cytomegalovirus infection. As for the study in general: Evidence of both CMV infection and a matching HLA type came from public TCR beta signatures. General observations from the study: Carriers of CMV plus the relevant HLA were identified by cumulative public TCR beta family frequency. Predominance within the ex vivo response was attributable to HLA-C-restricted CMV-specific TCR beta clonotypes.

TCRdb used MiXCR to reprocess the reads, holding one entry per CDR3 protein. The sample holds 150,000 to 200,000 distinct CDR3 sequences, roughly 30% seen once. This clonotype was seen a handful of times. What it binds is not known. Germline CDR1 is MNHNY and CDR2 is SVGAGI (reference sequence). Trimming at V came to 4 bases and at J to 12 bases, leaving 2 bases not matched to a gene. The CDR3 has 13 residues. The chain employs TRBV6-6 and TRBJ2-2, with 13 nucleotides matching TRBD2. Sequencing was carried out using PBMCs. This TCR came from a human donor in good health (CMV status not recorded). Some clones in this sample may be carry-over from other donors' samples. CDR3 DNA: TGTGCCAGCAGTTCGGGACTAGCGGGGCAGCTGTTTTTT. Translated, it gives CASSSGLAGQLFF.